The present TCR beta chain was sequenced within a study of T cell responses to AZD1222 COVID-19 vaccine. This CDR3 contains 13 residues. Trimming left V 1 base short and J 7 bases short, with 10 bases between. CDR1 is SGHTA, CDR2 FQGNSA, per germline. The table came from immunoSEQ multiplex PCR; TCRdb's copy has only in-frame clones and leaves some out. Of roughly 50,000 clones in the sample, about 90% were seen once. The material sequenced was peripheral blood, taken on day 0 of AZD1222 vaccination. The V and J genes are TRBV7-2 and TRBJ1-2; D not certain. The origin of this receptor is an adult in good health. The CDR3 region has the DNA TGTGCCAGCAGCTTAGACGCGCTCAGTGGCTACACCTTC. Amino acids: CASSLDALSGYTF.